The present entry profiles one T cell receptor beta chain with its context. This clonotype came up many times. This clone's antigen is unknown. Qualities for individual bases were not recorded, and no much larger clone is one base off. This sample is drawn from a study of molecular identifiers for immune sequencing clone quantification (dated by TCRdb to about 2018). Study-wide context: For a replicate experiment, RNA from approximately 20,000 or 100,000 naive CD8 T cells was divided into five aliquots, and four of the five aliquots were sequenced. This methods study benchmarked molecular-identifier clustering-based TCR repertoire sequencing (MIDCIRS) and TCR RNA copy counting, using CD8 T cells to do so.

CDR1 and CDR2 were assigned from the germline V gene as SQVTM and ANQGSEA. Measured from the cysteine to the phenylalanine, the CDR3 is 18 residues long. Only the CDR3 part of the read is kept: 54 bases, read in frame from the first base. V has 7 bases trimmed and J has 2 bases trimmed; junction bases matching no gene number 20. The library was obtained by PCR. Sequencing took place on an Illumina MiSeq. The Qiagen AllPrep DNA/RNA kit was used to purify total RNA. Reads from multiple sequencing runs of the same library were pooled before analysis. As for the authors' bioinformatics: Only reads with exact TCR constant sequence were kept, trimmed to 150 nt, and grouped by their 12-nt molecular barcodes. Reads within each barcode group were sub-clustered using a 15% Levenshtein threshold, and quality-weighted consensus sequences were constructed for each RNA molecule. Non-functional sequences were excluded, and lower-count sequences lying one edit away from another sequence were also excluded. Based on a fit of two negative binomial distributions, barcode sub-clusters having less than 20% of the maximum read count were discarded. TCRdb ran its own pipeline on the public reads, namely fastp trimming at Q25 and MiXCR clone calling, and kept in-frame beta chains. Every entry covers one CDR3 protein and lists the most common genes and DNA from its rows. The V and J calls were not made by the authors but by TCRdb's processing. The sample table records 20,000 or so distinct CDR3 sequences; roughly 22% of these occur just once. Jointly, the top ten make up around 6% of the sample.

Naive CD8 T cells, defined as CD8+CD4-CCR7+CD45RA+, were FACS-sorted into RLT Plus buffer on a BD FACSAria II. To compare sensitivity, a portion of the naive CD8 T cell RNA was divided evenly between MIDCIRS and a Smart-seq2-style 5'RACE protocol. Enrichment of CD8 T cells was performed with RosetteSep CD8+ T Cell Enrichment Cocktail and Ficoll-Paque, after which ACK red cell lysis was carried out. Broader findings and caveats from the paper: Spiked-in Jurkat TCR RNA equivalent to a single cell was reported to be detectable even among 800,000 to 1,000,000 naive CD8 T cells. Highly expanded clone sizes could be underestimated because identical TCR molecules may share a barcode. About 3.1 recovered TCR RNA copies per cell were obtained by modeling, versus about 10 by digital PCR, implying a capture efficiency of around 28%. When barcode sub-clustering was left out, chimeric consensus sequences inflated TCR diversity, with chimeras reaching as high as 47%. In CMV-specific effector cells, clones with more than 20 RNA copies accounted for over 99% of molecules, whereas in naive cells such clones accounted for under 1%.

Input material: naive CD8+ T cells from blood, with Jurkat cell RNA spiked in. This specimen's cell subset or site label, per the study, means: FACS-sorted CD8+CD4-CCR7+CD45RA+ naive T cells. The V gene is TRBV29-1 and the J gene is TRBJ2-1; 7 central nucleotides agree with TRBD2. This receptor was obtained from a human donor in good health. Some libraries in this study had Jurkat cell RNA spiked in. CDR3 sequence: CSGMLGGSFRAPYNEQFF. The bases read TGCAGCGGAATGTTGGGCGGGAGTTTCCGGGCTCCCTACAATGAGCAGTTCTTC.